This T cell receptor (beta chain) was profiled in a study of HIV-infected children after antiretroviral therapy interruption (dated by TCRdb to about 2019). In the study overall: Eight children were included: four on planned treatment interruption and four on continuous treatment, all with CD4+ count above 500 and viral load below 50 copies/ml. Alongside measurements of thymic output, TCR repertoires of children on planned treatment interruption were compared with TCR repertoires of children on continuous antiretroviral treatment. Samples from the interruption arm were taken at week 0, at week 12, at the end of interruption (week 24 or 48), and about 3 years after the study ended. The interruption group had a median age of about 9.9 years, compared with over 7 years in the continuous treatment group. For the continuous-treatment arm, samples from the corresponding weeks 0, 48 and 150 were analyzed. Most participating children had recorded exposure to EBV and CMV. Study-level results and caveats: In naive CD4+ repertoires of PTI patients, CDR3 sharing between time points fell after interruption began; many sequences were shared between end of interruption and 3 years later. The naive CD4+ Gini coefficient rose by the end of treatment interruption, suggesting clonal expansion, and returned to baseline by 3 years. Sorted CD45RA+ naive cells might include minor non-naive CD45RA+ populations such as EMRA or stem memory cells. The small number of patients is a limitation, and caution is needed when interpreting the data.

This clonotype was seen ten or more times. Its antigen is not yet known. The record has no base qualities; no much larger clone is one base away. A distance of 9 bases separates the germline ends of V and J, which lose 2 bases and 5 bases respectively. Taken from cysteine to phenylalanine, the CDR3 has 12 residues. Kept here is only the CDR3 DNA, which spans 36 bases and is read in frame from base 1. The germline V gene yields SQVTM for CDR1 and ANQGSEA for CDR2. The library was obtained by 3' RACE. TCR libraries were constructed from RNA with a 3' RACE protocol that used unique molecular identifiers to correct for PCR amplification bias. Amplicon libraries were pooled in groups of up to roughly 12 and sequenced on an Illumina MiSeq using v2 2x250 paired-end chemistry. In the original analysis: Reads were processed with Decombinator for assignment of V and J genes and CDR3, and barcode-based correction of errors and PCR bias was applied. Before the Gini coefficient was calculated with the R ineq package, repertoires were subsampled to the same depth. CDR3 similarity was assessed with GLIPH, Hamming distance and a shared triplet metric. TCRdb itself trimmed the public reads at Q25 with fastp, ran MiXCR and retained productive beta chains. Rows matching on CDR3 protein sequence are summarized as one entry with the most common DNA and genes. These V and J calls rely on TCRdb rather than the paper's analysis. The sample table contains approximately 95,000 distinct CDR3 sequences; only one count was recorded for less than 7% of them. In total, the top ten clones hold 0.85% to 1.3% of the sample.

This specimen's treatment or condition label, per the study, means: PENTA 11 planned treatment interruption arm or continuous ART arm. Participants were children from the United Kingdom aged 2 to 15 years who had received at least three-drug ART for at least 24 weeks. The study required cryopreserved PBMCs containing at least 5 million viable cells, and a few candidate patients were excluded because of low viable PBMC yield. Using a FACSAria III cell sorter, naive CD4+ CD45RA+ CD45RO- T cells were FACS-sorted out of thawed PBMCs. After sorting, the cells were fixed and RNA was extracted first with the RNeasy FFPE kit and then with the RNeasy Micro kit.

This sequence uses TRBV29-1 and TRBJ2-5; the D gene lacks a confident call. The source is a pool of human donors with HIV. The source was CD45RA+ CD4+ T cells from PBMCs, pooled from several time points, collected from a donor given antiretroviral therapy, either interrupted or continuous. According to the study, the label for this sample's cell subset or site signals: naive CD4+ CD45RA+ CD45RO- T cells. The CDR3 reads CSVEYGVETQYF. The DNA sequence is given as TGCAGCGTTGAATATGGTGTGGAGACCCAGTACTTC.